These 23 T cell receptor beta chains share one sample of origin, sequenced in a study of T cell clonality in common variable immunodeficiency. The repertoire was sequenced with immunoSEQ multiplex PCR; TCRdb's copy has only in-frame clones and lacks some. The specimen has 40,000 to 45,000 clones, none found just once. The specimen was peripheral blood mononuclear cells. The receptors were gathered from a person aged 18 to 69 in good health.

This clone was observed many times. The read stops 3 residues short of the end of the CDR3; the missing end is completed from the germline J gene. The chain employs TRBV7-2 and TRBJ1-2; TRBD1 might be the D (5 bases). The CDR3 totals 13 residues. Trimming cost V 3 bases and J 6 bases, with 11 bases left between them. Germline V gene lookup returns CDR1 SGHTA and CDR2 FQGNSA. The DNA read from the CDR3 is TGTGCCAGCAGCTTCCGGGCGGGGGATGGC. Translated: CASSFRAGDG. The entire CDR3 is CASSFRAGDGYTF. Together with reference TRBV7-2 and TRBJ1-2, the CDR3 gives the full variable domain: GAGVSQSPSNKVTEKGKDVELRCDPISGHTALYWYRQSLGQGLEFLIYFQGNSAPDKSGLPSDRFSAERTGGSVSTLTIQRTQQEDSAVYLCASSFRAGDGYTFGSGTRLTVV.

There are many counts of this clone. The read falls 3 residues short of the CDR3 end, and the missing part is taken from the germline J gene. The rearrangement uses TRBV19 and TRBJ2-2; 9 bases are shared with TRBD1. V dropped 0 bases and J dropped 7; count of bases not matched to a gene: 21. The CDR3 consists of 21 residues. The germline CDR1 and CDR2 sequences are LNHDA and SQIVND (reference sequence). The CDR3 loop is CASSIDLFGQGTPQTVGELFF. CDR3 DNA, as far as it was read: TGTGCCAGTAGTATAGATCTTTTCGGACAGGGGACCCCCCAAACTGTCGGGGAG.

This clone was seen ten or more times. Sequencing ends 3 residues short of the CDR3 end; the germline J gene provides the rest. This chain connects TRBV5-1 to TRBJ2-5, with 7 positions matching TRBD1. The junction had 4 bases not matched to a gene; V was cut back by 4 bases and J by 1 base. The CDR3 consists of 14 residues. Germline-derived CDR1 and CDR2 are SGHRS and YFSETQ. The CDR3 is CASSQGQFQETQYF. CDR3 bases read: TGCGCCAGCAGCCAGGGACAGTTCCAAGAGACC.

This clone has a count of ten or more. The part of the CDR3 DNA that was read is TGCGCCAGCAGCATGACCACTAGCGGGAGGGCCGGGGATGAG. Amino acids: CASSMTTSGRAGDE. The whole CDR3 protein is CASSMTTSGRAGDEQFF. V gene TRBV5-1 combines with J gene TRBJ2-1; 13 bases line up with TRBD2. The read terminates 3 residues before the CDR3 end, so the remaining end is supplied by the germline J gene. Germline V gene sequence: CDR1 SGHRS, CDR2 YFSETQ. The CDR3 runs to 17 residues. V lost 4 bases, J lost 8 bases, and 12 bases stayed unmatched.

This clone was seen many times. The read ends 3 residues before the CDR3 terminus; that terminus is restored from the germline J gene. The chain combines TRBV5-5 with TRBJ1-5; 11 bases agree with TRBD1. The CDR3 has 14 residues. Germline V gene data show CDR1 as SGHKS and CDR2 as YYEKEE (reference sequence). Losses at the gene ends were 4 bases for V and 5 bases for J; bases not matched to a gene: 2. This chain's CDR3 is CASSRTGGDQPQHF. The sequenced CDR3 bases are TGTGCCAGCAGCCGGACAGGGGGCGATCAGCCC.

This clone was found many times. The CDR3 extends 3 residues past the end of the read, so its final part is completed from the germline J gene. V and J are TRBV5-4 and TRBJ2-5; 7 positions match TRBD1. Looked up from germline, CDR1 is SGHNT and CDR2 is YYREEE (reference sequence). The length of the CDR3 is 13 residues. V gave up 4 bases and J gave up 5 bases; unmatched junction bases: 5. The CDR3 region is CASSPDREETQYF. Incomplete CDR3 DNA: TGTGCCAGCAGCCCCGACAGGGAGGAGACC.

This clone has a count of ten or more. Coverage ceases 3 residues before the CDR3 finishes, and the germline J gene fills in the end. V is TRBV7-2 and J is TRBJ2-2; 9 positions match TRBD2. CDR3 length: 17 residues. V was pared by 0 bases and J by 2 bases, with 4 bases of the junction left unmatched. Germline V lookup: CDR1 SGHTA, CDR2 FQGNSA. CDR3 DNA, as far as it was read: TGTGCCAGCAGCTTAGCGCCTAGCGGGGCAAACACCGGGGAG. Protein sequence: CASSLAPSGANTGE. The whole CDR3 protein is CASSLAPSGANTGELFF.

This clone has at least ten counts. The CDR3 is cut off 3 residues early in the read; its end comes from the germline J gene. The rearrangement joins TRBV7-3 to TRBJ2-3; D not certain. The CDR3 spans 13 residues. Per germline, CDR1 SGHTA and CDR2 FQGTGA. Trimming took 1 base from V and 8 from J, leaving 10 bases between them. Incomplete CDR3 DNA: TGTGCCAGCAGCTTAAATCGAGGCAGTACG. Amino acid sequence: CASSLNRGST. From start to end, the CDR3 is CASSLNRGSTQYF.

Ten or more counts support this clone. The part of the CDR3 DNA that was read is TGTGCCAGCAGGCCAGGGTTGTCCGGAACCGGGGAG. It codes for CASRPGLSGTGE. The whole CDR3 sequence is CASRPGLSGTGELFF. The V call is TRBV2, the J call TRBJ2-2; perhaps TRBD1 as D (5 bases). The sequenced fragment ends 3 residues before the CDR3 boundary, so the rest is inferred from the germline J gene. V lost 6 bases to trimming and J lost 5 bases, with 16 bases between them. The CDR3 length is 15 residues. Per germline, CDR1 SNHLY and CDR2 FYNNEI.

Ten or more counts support this clone. The read halts 3 residues ahead of the CDR3 end, with the missing end drawn from the germline J gene. The chain couples TRBV5-1 to TRBJ2-3; D is perhaps TRBD2 (5 bases). The CDR3 covers 16 residues. Per germline, CDR1 SGHRS and CDR2 YFSETQ. The germline V and J ends were trimmed by 4 bases and 1 base, with 16 bases remaining between them. The CDR3 here is CASSLNPGWGTDTQYF. CDR3 DNA (partial): TGCGCCAGCAGCCTCAACCCGGGGTGGGGCACAGATACG.

A word on this clone: The read comes to an end 3 residues before the CDR3 does, leaving the germline J gene to fill in the end. V is TRBV20-1 and J is TRBJ2-5, with 7 nucleotides matching TRBD2. The CDR3 loop spans 13 amino acids. V dropped 6 bases and J dropped 7; count of bases not matched to a gene: 11. Germline V lookup: CDR1 DFQATT, CDR2 SNEGSKA (reference sequence). CDR3 sequence reads: CSALPGLSGTQYF. CDR3 bases read: TGCAGTGCCCTGCCGGGACTATCTGGGACC.

This clone was found many times. Read coverage stops 3 residues before the CDR3 terminus; the germline J gene supplies the remainder. The chain links TRBV7-2 to TRBJ1-5, with D maybe TRBD1 (6 bases). The CDR3 covers 15 residues. With 3 bases removed from V and 6 bases from J, the gap between germline ends came to 15 bases. Germline CDR1 SGHTA, CDR2 FQGNSA. CDR3 bases read: TGTGCCAGCAGCTTGTCTAGCGGGGGCCCTCAGCCC. This encodes CASSLSSGGPQP. The CDR3 as a whole reads CASSLSSGGPQPQHF. The whole variable domain, filled in from reference TRBV7-2 and TRBJ1-5, reads GAGVSQSPSNKVTEKGKDVELRCDPISGHTALYWYRQSLGQGLEFLIYFQGNSAPDKSGLPSDRFSAERTGGSVSTLTIQRTQQEDSAVYLCASSLSSGGPQPQHFGDGTRLSIL.

This clone was counted at least ten times. Here the CDR3 reads CASSLGGSSYEQYF. Incomplete CDR3 DNA: TGTGCCAGCAGTTTGGGGGGTTCCTCCTACGAG. V usage is TRBV28 and J usage is TRBJ2-7; the D gene is possibly TRBD2 (6 bases). Read sequence stops 3 residues before the CDR3 end, and the germline J gene provides the missing end. The V end was cut by 3 bases, the J end by 0 bases, with 9 bases between. Germline values: CDR1 MDHEN, CDR2 SYDVKM. This CDR3 is 14 amino acids long.

Many counts were recorded for this clone. CDR3 bases read: TGTGCCAGTAGTGGGACGGGGGGGCCCCCTACGGAAGAGACC. The encoded protein is CASSGTGGPPTEET. The entire CDR3 protein is CASSGTGGPPTEETQYF. V is TRBV19 and J is TRBJ2-5; 8 bases fit TRBD2. Read coverage stops 3 residues before the CDR3 terminus; the germline J gene supplies the remainder. Germline V gives CDR1 LNHDA, CDR2 SQIVND (reference sequence). The J segment lost 3 bases and the V segment lost 5 bases, leaving 14 bases of the junction unmatched. The CDR3 runs to 17 residues.

This clone was observed many times. The CDR3 end is not reached by the read, which stops 3 residues before it; the germline J gene fills it in. The V and J genes are TRBV13 and TRBJ2-3, with a possible D match to TRBD2 (7 bases). The length of the CDR3 is 16 residues. Germline V lookup: CDR1 PRHDT, CDR2 FYEKMQ (reference sequence). V lost 5 bases to trimming and J lost 1 base, with 16 bases between them. The chain's CDR3 is CASSKEGGARTDTQYF. CDR3 bases read: TGTGCCAGCAGCAAAGAGGGGGGGGCCCGCACAGATACG.

This clone came up many times. The read terminates 3 residues ahead of where the CDR3 ends, so the germline J gene completes it. J is TRBJ2-7 and V is TRBV13, with a weak D call TRBD1 (6 bases). CDR3 length equals 12 residues. V lost 5 bases and J 6 bases, leaving 11 bases between the germline ends. CDR1 is PRHDT and CDR2 is FYEKMQ in the germline V gene (reference sequence). Partial CDR3 DNA: TGTGCCAGCAGCCCGGGGACAACCGAG. Amino acids: CASSPGTTE. The full CDR3 reads CASSPGTTEQYF.

This clone appeared many times. Sequencing ends 3 residues short of the CDR3 end; the germline J gene provides the rest. The V call is TRBV6-2 or TRBV6-3, the J call TRBJ2-2; 8 bases align to TRBD1. After removal of 4 bases from V and 2 bases from J, the junction contained 3 bases not matched to a gene. Germline CDR1 MNHEY, CDR2 SVGEGT. The CDR3 sequence is 15 residues long. CDR3: CASSWGQVNTGELFF. The covered CDR3 bases are TGTGCCAGCAGTTGGGGACAGGTTAACACCGGGGAG.

This clone came up many times. The read gets to within 3 residues of the CDR3 end, and the germline J gene fills in the rest. The genes are TRBV20-1 and TRBJ1-2, with D unresolved. The V end was cut by 2 bases, the J end by 2 bases, with 9 bases between. Germline loops: CDR1 DFQATT, CDR2 SNEGSKA (reference sequence). This CDR3 comprises 13 residues. CDR3 DNA (partial): TGCAGTGCTAGACTCGGACTCAACTATGGC. Its protein product is CSARLGLNYG. The full CDR3 sequence reads CSARLGLNYGYTF.

This clone was seen ten or more times. The read stops 3 residues short of the end of the CDR3; the missing end is completed from the germline J gene. The chain combines TRBV18 with TRBJ1-1; D is undetermined. Trimming stripped 8 bases from V and 6 bases from J, with 7 bases between. The CDR3 contains 10 residues. Germline CDR1 reads KGHSH; CDR2 reads LQKENI. The CDR3: CASRGSEAFF. The part of the CDR3 DNA that was read is TGTGCCAGCCGCGGGTCTGAA. Full variable domain (outside the CDR3, taken from reference TRBV18 and TRBJ1-1): NAGVMQNPRHLVRRRGQEARLRCSPMKGHSHVYWYRQLPEEGLKFMVYLQKENIIDESGMPKERFSAEFPKEGPSILRIQQVVRGDSAAYFCASRGSEAFFGQGTRLTVV.

This clone was recorded many times. Read coverage stops 3 residues before the CDR3 terminus; the germline J gene supplies the remainder. The rearrangement joins TRBV18 to TRBJ2-7, with unresolved D. This CDR3 comprises 13 residues. Germline-derived CDR1 and CDR2 are KGHSH and LQKENI. The V end was cut by 4 bases, the J end by 5 bases, with 12 bases between. The CDR3 reads CASSRIKGHEQYF. CDR3 bases read: TGTGCCAGCTCACGAATAAAAGGTCACGAG. Full variable domain (outside the CDR3, taken from reference TRBV18 and TRBJ2-7): NAGVMQNPRHLVRRRGQEARLRCSPMKGHSHVYWYRQLPEEGLKFMVYLQKENIIDESGMPKERFSAEFPKEGPSILRIQQVVRGDSAAYFCASSRIKGHEQYFGPGTRLTVT.

This clone was seen repeatedly, ten times or more. The read stops 3 residues short of the end of the CDR3; the missing end is completed from the germline J gene. The V and J genes are TRBV7-2 and TRBJ1-2, with D perhaps TRBD1 (6 bases). The CDR3 length is 14 residues. Germline values: CDR1 SGHTA, CDR2 FQGNSA. Trimming removed 2 bases from V and 4 bases from J, with 11 bases in between. The CDR3 region is CASSLSRTVYGYTF. Partial CDR3 DNA: TGTGCCAGCAGCTTATCAAGGACAGTCTATGGC.

In the case of this clone: The observed sequence ends 3 residues before the CDR3 terminus, with the missing tail filled in from the germline J gene. The chain has TRBV7-2 and TRBJ2-2; possibly TRBD1 for D (5 bases). V was pared by 1 base and J by 6 bases, with 9 bases between. The CDR3 spans 14 residues. Per the germline V gene, CDR1 is SGHTA and CDR2 is FQGNSA. CDR3 amino acids: CASSLDQGAGELFF. CDR3 DNA (partial): TGTGCCAGCAGCTTAGATCAAGGGGCCGGGGAG. The whole variable domain, remainder taken from reference TRBV7-2 and TRBJ2-2, is GAGVSQSPSNKVTEKGKDVELRCDPISGHTALYWYRQSLGQGLEFLIYFQGNSAPDKSGLPSDRFSAERTGGSVSTLTIQRTQQEDSAVYLCASSLDQGAGELFFGEGSRLTVL.

This clone came up many times. The DNA ends 3 residues before the CDR3 does, and the rest of the CDR3 is filled in from the germline J gene. The chain uses TRBV10-3 and TRBJ2-5, with TRBD2 as a possible D gene (6 bases). The CDR3 sequence is 14 residues long. Germline V gene data show CDR1 as ENHRY and CDR2 as SYGVKD. Trimming shortened V by 3 bases and J by 5 bases, and 13 bases separated the two germline ends. CDR3 bases read: TGTGCCATCAGTGAAGGCGGGGTCGGGGAGACC. Protein: CAISEGGVGET. The full CDR3 protein is CAISEGGVGETQYF.